Given below is one TCR beta chain in context. Its antigen is as yet unknown. This entry is derived from a study of HIV-infected children after antiretroviral therapy interruption. Unique molecular identifiers were included in an RNA-based 3' RACE TCR library. One entry per CDR3 protein results from TCRdb running MiXCR on the 3' RACE reads. This sample has more than 75,000 distinct CDR3 sequences, with 5.5% to 8.5% found just once. The treatment denotes: PENTA 11 planned treatment interruption arm or continuous ART arm. At least 24 weeks of at least three-drug ART, in children 2 to 15 years. At least 5 million viable PBMCs were required per cryopreserved sample. Overall study findings and caveats: The Gini coefficient of naive CD4+ repertoires rose, returning to baseline by 3 years. After treatment interruption started, naive CD4+ CDR3 overlap across time points dropped.

This receptor was identified in a pool of human donors with HIV. Sample: CD45RA+ CD4+ T cells from PBMCs, pooled from several time points, taken from a donor given antiretroviral therapy, either interrupted or continuous. Specified subset: naive CD4+ CD45RA+ CD45RO- T cells.

The CDR3 coding sequence is TGTGCCAGCACCCAGACAGTAAACTATGGCTACACCTTC. This sequence encodes CASTQTVNYGYTF. V usage is TRBV12-3 or TRBV12-4 and J usage is TRBJ1-2, with a tentative D call TRBD1 (5 bases). V was shortened by 7 bases and J by 2 bases, with 11 bases between the two germline ends. This CDR3 has 13 amino acids.